One TCR beta chain is described in this entry. The data stem from a study of blood T cell repertoires in COVID-19. Only in-frame clones appear in the TCRdb table, and some are missing; sequencing was by immunoSEQ multiplex PCR. Here the sample spans about 180,000 clones, about 80% being singletons. Germline V gene sequence: CDR1 SNHLY, CDR2 FYNNEI. CDR3 size: 14 residues. V was trimmed by 8 bases and J by 3 bases, leaving 13 bases between them. The sample was peripheral blood. The sequence was collected from a woman aged 70-85 years with acute or convalescent COVID-19. V gene TRBV2 combines with J gene TRBJ2-2; the D is unclear. DNA for the CDR3: TGTGCCAGCTCTCCGGGTTGGGACACCGGGGAGCTGTTTTTT. It codes for CASSPGWDTGELFF.